This TCR beta chain was sequenced during a study of blood T cell repertoires in COVID-19. The ends lost 5 bases at V and 2 bases at J; junction bases unmatched: 8. In germline, CDR1 is SEHNR, CDR2 FQNEAQ (reference sequence). CDR3 length equals 16 residues. Some clones are missing from TCRdb's copy, which holds only in-frame ones; the method was immunoSEQ multiplex PCR. The data hold approximately 270,000 clones, with less than 95% observed a single time. Those who participated ranged in age from roughly 18 to 100 years and resided in approximately 26 US areas. Cohort placement rested on clinical history that participants reported themselves.

The V call is TRBV7-9, the J call TRBJ1-4; 7 bases fit TRBD1. The origin of this receptor is a man aged 40-49 years who had been exposed to COVID-19. Material: PBMCs or T cells enriched from blood (not recorded which). CDR3 protein: CASSGIAGQTNEKLFF. In nucleotides, the CDR3 is TGTGCCAGCAGCGGGATAGCGGGACAGACTAATGAAAAACTGTTTTTT.